This T cell receptor beta chain stems from a study of blood T cell repertoires in COVID-19. Study summary: The United States, Italy and Spain provided the acute and convalescent COVID-19 samples.

Clones were sequenced by immunoSEQ multiplex PCR, and TCRdb holds only the in-frame ones, with some missing. Of more than 110,000 clones listed, around 80% were seen once; the top ten hold around 6%. This clone was counted a few times. Recruits, aged about 18 to 100 years, lived in 20 to 30 US areas. Germline lookup yields CDR1 LGHDT and CDR2 YNNKEL (reference sequence). Between the trimmed V and J ends, which lost 6 bases and 1 base, there was a span of 9 bases. The CDR3 is 13 residues long. The chain employs TRBV3-1 (or the pseudogene TRBV3-2) and TRBJ1-1; D unresolved. Sample: PBMCs or T cells enriched from blood (not recorded which). The TCR sequence derives from a woman aged 45 to 65 who had recovered from COVID-19. This CDR3 reads CASSRIQNTEAFF. CDR3 sequence (DNA): TGTGCCAGCAGTCGAATACAGAACACTGAAGCTTTCTTT.